This T cell receptor (beta chain) was captured by sequencing in a study of T-cell memory formation after mild COVID-19. Study-wide background: TCR clusters were mostly confined to one donor each. Study-wide results and caveats: CD4/CD8 balance held among clones contracting day 15 to 85, and later expanders leaned CD4+.

As for this clonotype: Its antigen is as yet unknown.

The ends lost 1 base at V and 6 bases at J; junction bases unmatched: 7. The length of the CDR3 is 16 residues. Germline V lookup: CDR1 SGHTA, CDR2 FQGNSA. 5'RACE, which relied on constant-segment primers, yielded TCR alpha and TCR beta cDNA libraries carrying sample barcodes and UMIs. Each CDR3 protein gets one entry after TCRdb re-called the 5' RACE reads with MiXCR. Of 450,000 to 650,000 distinct CDR3 sequences in the sample, over 15% were seen once. The sequencing input was PBMCs or a T cell subset sorted from them (not recorded which). V gene TRBV7-2 combines with J gene TRBJ1-4, with TRBD1 identical over 8 bases. The TCR was taken from an adult woman who had mild COVID-19 (a few samples of this study predate the infection). Cell type and time point are not known. CDR3: CASSLGSKTGDEKLFF. Written as DNA, the CDR3 is TGTGCCAGCAGCTTAGGCTCCAAGACAGGGGATGAAAAACTGTTTTTT.